Presented here are 4 T cell receptor beta chains from one specimen sequenced in a study of blood T cell repertoires in COVID-19. The repertoire was sequenced with immunoSEQ multiplex PCR; TCRdb's copy has only in-frame clones and lacks some. The repertoire consists of about 57,000 clones, with 65% to 80% occurring once and the leading ten covering 3.5%. The material sequenced was peripheral blood. The receptors originated from a man in his sixties with acute or convalescent COVID-19.

The chain recombines TRBV6-5 with TRBJ1-1, with TRBD1 matching over 9 bases. The CDR3 length is 13 residues. Per the germline V gene, CDR1 is MNHEY and CDR2 is SVGAGI. The ends lost 10 bases at V and 5 bases at J; junction bases unmatched: 8. CDR3 amino acids: CATHRGRTTEAFF. The CDR3 DNA is TGTGCCACCCACAGGGGGCGGACGACTGAAGCTTTCTTT.

This clone turned up a few times. The CDR3 coding sequence is TGTGCCAGCACCCATGATCGAGGGGGAGCTGAAGCTTTCTTT. Its protein product is CASTHDRGGAEAFF. This chain joins TRBV7-9 and TRBJ1-1, with a possible D match to TRBD1 (6 bases). The germline V and J ends were trimmed by 7 bases and 6 bases, with 18 bases remaining between them. Germline assignment: CDR1 SEHNR and CDR2 FQNEAQ (reference sequence). The CDR3 extends over 14 amino acids.

The gene calls are TRBV3-1 (or the pseudogene TRBV3-2) and TRBJ2-5, with 9 bases fitting TRBD2. V was pared by 4 bases and J by 4 bases, with 10 bases of the junction left unmatched. Germline lookup yields CDR1 LGHDT and CDR2 YNNKEL (reference sequence). The CDR3 extends over 16 amino acids. This chain's CDR3 is CASSPLRAGGVETQYF. CDR3 coding DNA: TGTGCCAGCAGCCCCCTGCGAGCGGGAGGAGTAGAGACCCAGTACTTC.

J is TRBJ2-7 and V is TRBV29-1; TRBD2 might be the D (5 bases). CDR1 SQVTM and CDR2 ANQGSEA come from the germline V gene. This CDR3 comprises 11 residues. For the CDR3, the DNA is TGCCGAGAACGGGGTAATAACGAGCAGTACTTC. This encodes CRERGNNEQYF.